The entry below describes one T cell receptor (beta chain). Antigen: not known. The germline gives CDR1 SQVTM, CDR2 ANQGSEA. V was pared by 0 bases and J by 4 bases, with 21 bases between. CDR3 length equals 17 residues. Cultured CD4+ T-cell DNA underwent Oncomine TCR Beta short-read sequencing. TCRdb re-analysed the PCR reads in MiXCR, keeping a single row per CDR3 protein. The sample holds around 12,000 distinct CDR3 sequences, less than 45% seen once. This record comes from a study of vaccination and CD4 T cells after COVID-19. Treatment described: roughly 10-day PBMC culture with coronavirus spike peptide pools or control peptides (ViraFEST assay). Peptide pool stimulation in ViraFEST expanded antigen-specific T cells, whose TCRs were then sequenced.

The receptor was derived from a human donor who had recovered from COVID-19. The genes are TRBV29-1 and TRBJ2-5; possible D gene TRBD2, 6 bases. The sequencing sample was made of CD4+ T cells from blood, cultured in vitro. DNA of the CDR3: TGCAGCGTTGAAGATAAAGGGGACTTTTTTGTGGTAGAGACCCAGTACTTC. Protein sequence: CSVEDKGDFFVVETQYF.